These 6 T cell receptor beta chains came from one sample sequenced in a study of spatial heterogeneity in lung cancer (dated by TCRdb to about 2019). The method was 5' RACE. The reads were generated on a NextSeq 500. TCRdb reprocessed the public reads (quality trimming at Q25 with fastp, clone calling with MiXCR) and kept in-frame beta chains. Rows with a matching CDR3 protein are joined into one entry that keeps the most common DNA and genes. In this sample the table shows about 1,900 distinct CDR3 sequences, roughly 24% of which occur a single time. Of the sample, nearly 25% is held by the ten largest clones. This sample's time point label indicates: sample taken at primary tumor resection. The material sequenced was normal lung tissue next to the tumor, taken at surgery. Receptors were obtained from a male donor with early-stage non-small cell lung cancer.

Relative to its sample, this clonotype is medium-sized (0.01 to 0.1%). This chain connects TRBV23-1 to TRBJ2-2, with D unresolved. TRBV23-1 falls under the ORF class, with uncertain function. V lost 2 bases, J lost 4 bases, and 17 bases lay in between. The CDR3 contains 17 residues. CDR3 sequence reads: CASSQSTAWSVTGELFF. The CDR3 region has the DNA TGCGCCAGCAGTCAAAGCACAGCCTGGTCGGTCACCGGGGAGCTGTTTTTT.

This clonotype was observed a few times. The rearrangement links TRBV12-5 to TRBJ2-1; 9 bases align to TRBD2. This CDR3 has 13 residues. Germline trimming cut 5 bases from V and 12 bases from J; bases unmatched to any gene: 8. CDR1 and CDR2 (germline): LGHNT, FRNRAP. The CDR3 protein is CASGAGTSSWQFF. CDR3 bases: TGTGCTAGTGGTGCGGGGACTAGCAGTTGGCAGTTCTTC.

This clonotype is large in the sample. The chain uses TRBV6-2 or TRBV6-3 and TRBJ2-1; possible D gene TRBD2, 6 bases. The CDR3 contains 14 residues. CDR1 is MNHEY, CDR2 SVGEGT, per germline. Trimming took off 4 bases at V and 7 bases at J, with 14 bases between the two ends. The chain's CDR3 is CASSWVGLANEQFF. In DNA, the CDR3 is TGTGCCAGCAGTTGGGTTGGGCTAGCGAATGAGCAGTTCTTC.

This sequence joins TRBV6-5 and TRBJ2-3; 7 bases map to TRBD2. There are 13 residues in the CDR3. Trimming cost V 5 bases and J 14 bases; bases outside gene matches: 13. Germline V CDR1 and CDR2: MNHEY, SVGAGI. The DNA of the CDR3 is TGTGCCAGCAGTAGTCAAAAACTAGCGTCGCCGTATTTT. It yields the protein CASSSQKLASPYF.

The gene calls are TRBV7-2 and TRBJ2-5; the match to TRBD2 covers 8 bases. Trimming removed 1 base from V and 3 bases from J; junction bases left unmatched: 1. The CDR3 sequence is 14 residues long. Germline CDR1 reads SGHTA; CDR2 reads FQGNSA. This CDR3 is CASSLELAEETQYF. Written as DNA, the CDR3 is TGTGCCAGCAGCTTAGAACTAGCGGAAGAGACCCAGTACTTC. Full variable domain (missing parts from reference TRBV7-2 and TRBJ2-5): GAGVSQSPSNKVTEKGKDVELRCDPISGHTALYWYRQSLGQGLEFLIYFQGNSAPDKSGLPSDRFSAERTGGSVSTLTIQRTQQEDSAVYLCASSLELAEETQYFGPGTRLLVL.

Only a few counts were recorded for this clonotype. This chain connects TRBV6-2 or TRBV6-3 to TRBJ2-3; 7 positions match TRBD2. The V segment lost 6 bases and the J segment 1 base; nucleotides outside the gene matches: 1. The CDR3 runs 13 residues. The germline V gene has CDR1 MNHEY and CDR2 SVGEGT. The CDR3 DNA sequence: TGTGCCAGCAGAACTAGCGGCACAGATACGCAGTATTTT. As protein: CASRTSGTDTQYF.